This entry features one T cell receptor beta chain sequence. There is no known antigen for this receptor. Per-nucleotide qualities are absent, and no much larger clonotype sits a single base away. The data originate from a study of identical twins' blood T cells (dated by TCRdb to the early 2010s). The study in broad terms: The roughly twelve libraries, six for the alpha chain and six for the beta chain, yielded around 50 million Illumina reads in total. To assess how genetics influences repertoire formation, the study used next-generation sequencing to compare the TCR alpha and beta chain repertoires of three pairs of monozygous twins. What the authors observed across the whole study: Twin pairs were reported to be markedly more alike in V gene usage than unrelated donors were, even when looking at non-selected out-of-frame TCRbeta clonotypes. Among the most abundant TCRbeta clonotypes, more CDR3 sequences were shared by each donor with her twin than with unrelated donors. The count of CDR3 clonotypes shared by two donors depended mainly on the product of the two donors' cloneset sizes, and twins did not clearly depart from this trend. Because the twins were reared together, environmental influences could not be ruled out as the explanation for twin similarity. The proposed role of the TCRalpha J segment in MHC recognition during thymic selection was stated to require validation by independent studies.

Six healthy women forming three monozygous twin pairs were used as donors. All three twin pairs had been reared together and were thought likely to have met the same infectious agents and vaccines. RNA was isolated from peripheral blood mononuclear cells and used to prepare TCR cDNA libraries. The library was made by 5' RACE. Instrument used: Illumina Genome Analyzer IIx. The RNA-based TCR cDNA libraries were made using a previously described protocol that was modified in several ways. To prevent cross-contamination, barcodes specific to each sample were added to both ends of every TCR cDNA library during cDNA synthesis and amplification. As for the original processing: Between about 95,000 and nearly 500,000 clonotypes were identified per individual, and roughly 2.2 to 3.6 million CDR3-containing reads were obtained per library. Reads carrying improper barcode index combinations were removed, after which the MiTCR software was used to build a cloneset for each library. During the assembly of CDR3 clonotypes by MiTCR, low-quality reads were filtered or rescued and PCR and sequencing errors were corrected. Artificial out-of-frame clonotypes were mapped to in-frame sequences, with one indel allowed in the CDR3, and then removed. To measure how similar V and J gene usage was between donors, Jensen-Shannon divergence was divided by mean entropy. TCRdb applied fastp at Q25 and MiXCR to the public reads, then kept only in-frame beta chains. Identical CDR3 protein sequences are pooled into one entry, listed with their most common genes and DNA. The V and J calls were determined by TCRdb, not by the authors. The sample profile shows 300,000 to 400,000 distinct CDR3 sequences; roughly 27% of them were found once. The ten largest clonotypes hold more than 5.5% of the sample.

This receptor was identified in a woman aged 18 to 55 in good health. Input material: PBMCs.

This receptor has the CDR3 CASSYTGGLYNEQFF. The base sequence is TGTGCCAGCAGTTATACCGGGGGCCTCTACAATGAGCAGTTCTTC. The rearranged chain carries TRBV6-6 and TRBJ2-1; the D call is tentative, TRBD1 or TRBD2, as each matches 6 bases. For CDR1 and CDR2, the germline V gene (reference sequence) lists MNHNY and SVGAGI. V and J are truncated by 3 bases and 3 bases respectively, leaving an intervening sequence of 12 bases. Counted from cysteine to phenylalanine, this CDR3 has 15 amino acids. Only the CDR3 part of the read is kept: 45 bases, read in frame from the first base.